One and the same sample provided the 6 T cell receptor beta chains below, sequenced in a study of blood T cell repertoires in COVID-19. Profiling relied on immunoSEQ multiplex PCR, and the TCRdb table lists in-frame clones only, not all of them. The table includes around 200,000 clones, approximately 91% detected once. The sequencing input was peripheral blood. The receptor source for this set is a young man with active or convalescent COVID-19.

This clone was seen a handful of times. The chain recombines TRBV18 with TRBJ1-3; tentatively, D is TRBD1 (6 bases). Germline V gene sequence: CDR1 KGHSH, CDR2 LQKENI. The CDR3 contains 14 residues. The V end was cut by 4 bases, the J end by 3 bases, with 10 bases between. For the CDR3, the DNA is TGTGCCAGCTCACAACAGGGATTTGGAAACACCATATATTTT. Residues: CASSQQGFGNTIYF.

The chain combines TRBV9 with TRBJ2-3, with 8 nucleotides matching TRBD2. Germline CDR1 reads SGDLS; CDR2 reads YYNGEE. The V segment lost 4 bases and the J segment 1 base; nucleotides outside the gene matches: 8. The CDR3 loop spans 16 amino acids. CDR3 in DNA: TGTGCCAGCAGCCTATCAAACGGGAGGGGCACAGATACGCAGTATTTT. This encodes CASSLSNGRGTDTQYF.

The chain joins TRBV2 to TRBJ1-4; D not certain. Looked up from germline, CDR1 is SNHLY and CDR2 is FYNNEI. The CDR3 consists of 13 residues. V was cut by 10 bases and J by 0 bases, with 9 bases left in between. CDR3 residues: CAIDGTTNEKLFF. The CDR3 DNA sequence: TGTGCCATCGACGGGACAACTAATGAAAAACTGTTTTTT.

The chain joins TRBV19 to TRBJ2-7, with a weak D call TRBD2 (7 bases). V lost 5 bases, J lost 3 bases, and 17 bases lay in between. The CDR3 has 15 residues. CDR1 and CDR2 from the germline V gene are LNHDA and SQIVND (reference sequence). CDR3 sequence reads: CASSASGAGVYEQYF. CDR3 bases: TGTGCCAGTAGTGCCTCAGGGGCGGGGGTCTACGAGCAGTACTTC.

The gene calls are TRBV9 and TRBJ1-2; TRBD1 matches at 11 bases. The CDR3 covers 16 residues. Trimming removed 0 bases from V and 8 bases from J; junction bases left unmatched: 9. The V gene's germline CDR1 is SGDLS and CDR2 YYNGEE. The CDR3 loop reads CASSVEEGTGGRGYTF. The CDR3 DNA reads TGTGCCAGCAGCGTAGAAGAAGGGACAGGGGGAAGAGGCTACACCTTC.

The gene calls are TRBV7-9 and TRBJ1-2; TRBD1 agrees at 7 bases. The length of the CDR3 is 16 residues. V lost 7 bases and J lost 0; bases outside the gene matches: 11. Per germline, CDR1 SEHNR and CDR2 FQNEAQ (reference sequence). CDR3 coding DNA: TGTGCCAGCACTAATTGGGTGACAGGGACTAACTATGGCTACACCTTC. Protein product: CASTNWVTGTNYGYTF.